Below, 4 T cell receptor beta chains from the same sample are listed, as sequenced in a study of shared clonotypes between healthy human individuals. The repertoire was sequenced with immunoSEQ multiplex PCR; TCRdb's copy has only in-frame clones and lacks some. In the table there are fewer than 2.5 million clones, over 85% of which are singletons. Sequenced input: naive CD4+ T cells from PBMCs. This sample's subset: CD45RA+ positively selected. The source is a man aged 18-30 years in good health. Some clones in this sample may be carry-over from other donors' samples.

This chain links TRBV4-2 with TRBJ2-1; D may be TRBD2 (5 bases). Trimming removed 0 bases from V and 3 bases from J, with 18 bases in between. Germline V CDR1 and CDR2: LGHNA, YNFKEQ. The CDR3 covers 18 residues. Here the CDR3 reads CASSQDPTREQRYNEQFF. DNA of the CDR3: TGTGCCAGCAGCCAAGATCCGACGAGGGAGCAACGCTACAATGAGCAGTTCTTC.

CDR3: CAWSVGTRSIDTQYF. DNA for the CDR3: TGTGCCTGGAGTGTAGGCACCCGAAGTATAGATACGCAGTATTTT. The chain is built from TRBV30 and TRBJ2-3; D is unresolved. Looked up from germline, CDR1 is GTSNPN and CDR2 is SVGIG (reference sequence). The CDR3 has 15 residues. Between the trimmed V and J ends, which lost 0 bases and 5 bases, there was a span of 15 bases.

The chain carries TRBV11-2 and TRBJ2-3, with 10 bases fitting TRBD2. With V trimmed by 4 bases and J by 6 bases, 4 bases remained unmatched. Germline V gene data show CDR1 as SGHAT and CDR2 as FQNNGV. The CDR3 has 14 residues. This CDR3 reads CASSSGAGGDTQYF. The CDR3 DNA sequence: TGTGCCAGCAGCTCAGGAGCGGGGGGGGATACGCAGTATTTT.

The chain joins TRBV7-2 to TRBJ2-4; TRBD2 agrees at 10 bases. V was pared by 0 bases and J by 13 bases, with 6 bases of the junction left unmatched. The CDR3 spans 14 residues. Germline V gene data show CDR1 as SGHTA and CDR2 as FQGNSA. CDR3 amino acids: CASSLAASSGGQYF. CDR3 coding DNA: TGTGCCAGCAGCTTAGCCGCTTCTAGCGGGGGCCAGTACTTC.